Each of the 5 T cell receptor beta chains below was sequenced from the same sample in a study of cytomegalovirus exposure and HLA in healthy donors. A multiplex PCR was run with 60 Vbeta primers and 13 Jbeta primers. Repertoires were generated with immunoSEQ multiplex PCR, while TCRdb's copy carries only in-frame clones and drops some. The sample holds roughly 98,000 clones; roughly 80% are singletons and the top ten take roughly 8%. Sequenced: PBMCs. All receptors come from a female donor in good health and CMV-seronegative.

The chain combines TRBV4-3 with TRBJ2-1; the match to TRBD2 covers 7 bases. This CDR3 has 17 amino acids. Trimming cost V 0 bases and J 3 bases; bases outside gene matches: 8. CDR1 LGHNA and CDR2 YSLEER come from the germline V gene. CDR3: CASSQDKPAGFYNEQFF. The CDR3 DNA reads as TGCGCCAGCAGCCAAGATAAACCAGCGGGATTCTACAATGAGCAGTTCTTC.

V and J are TRBV6-1 and TRBJ1-1; weak D call: TRBD1 (5 bases). The length of the CDR3 is 13 residues. Trimming removed 8 bases at V and 1 base at J, with 11 bases between. In germline, CDR1 is MNHNS, CDR2 SASEGT. The CDR3 region has the DNA TGTGCCAGCCTAAAAACAGGGAACACTGAAGCTTTCTTT. Protein sequence: CASLKTGNTEAFF.

On this clone itself: The junction differs from germline at one of its ends, possibly a read error. In DNA, the CDR3 is TGTACCAGTAGCCAGACTGCAGCGGGAGGGCCTTGGTTAGAGACCCAGTACTTC. Amino acid sequence: CTSSQTAAGGPWLETQYF. This chain connects TRBV19 to TRBJ2-5; 10 nucleotides agree with TRBD2. The CDR3 length is 18 residues. CDR1 is LNHDA and CDR2 is SQIVND in the germline V gene (reference sequence).

J is TRBJ1-1 and V is TRBV6-1; the match to TRBD1 covers 8 bases. CDR3 length equals 14 residues. V trimming: 3 bases; J trimming: 5 bases; junction bases outside the gene matches: 5. Per the germline V gene, CDR1 is MNHNS and CDR2 is SASEGT. The chain's CDR3 is CASSETGAITEAFF. The CDR3 DNA is TGTGCCAGCAGTGAGACAGGGGCTATTACTGAAGCTTTCTTT.

DNA of the CDR3: TGCAGCGTGATGAGCGTACAGGGGAAGGGTGGCTACACCTTC. It encodes CSVMSVQGKGGYTF. The chain couples TRBV29-1 to TRBJ1-2; the match to TRBD1 covers 7 bases. Trimming took 6 bases from V and 7 from J; bases not matched to a gene: 14. There are 14 residues in the CDR3. Germline CDR1 is SQVTM and CDR2 is ANQGSEA.